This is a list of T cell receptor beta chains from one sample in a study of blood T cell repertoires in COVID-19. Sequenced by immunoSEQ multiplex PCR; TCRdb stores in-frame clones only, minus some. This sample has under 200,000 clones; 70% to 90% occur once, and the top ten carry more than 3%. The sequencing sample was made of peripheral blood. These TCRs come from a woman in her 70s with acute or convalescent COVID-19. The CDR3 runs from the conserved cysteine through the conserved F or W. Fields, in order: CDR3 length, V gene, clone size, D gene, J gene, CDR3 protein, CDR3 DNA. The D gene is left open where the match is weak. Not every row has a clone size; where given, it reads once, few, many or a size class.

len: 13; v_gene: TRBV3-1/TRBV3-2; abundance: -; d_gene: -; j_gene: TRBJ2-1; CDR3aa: CASSPKGYNEQFF; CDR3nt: TGTGCCAGCAGCCCGAAGGGGTACAATGAGCAGTTCTTC
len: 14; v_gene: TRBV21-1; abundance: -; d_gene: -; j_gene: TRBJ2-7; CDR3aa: CASRRQGARDEQYF; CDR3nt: TGTGCCAGCAGGAGACAGGGGGCGAGGGACGAGCAGTACTTC
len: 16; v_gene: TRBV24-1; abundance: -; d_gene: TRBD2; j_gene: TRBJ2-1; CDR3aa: CATSEIGTSGRREQFF; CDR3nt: TGTGCCACCAGTGAAATTGGGACTAGCGGGAGGAGGGAGCAGTTCTTC
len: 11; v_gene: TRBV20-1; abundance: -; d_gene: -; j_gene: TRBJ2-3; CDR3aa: CSAHRADTQYF; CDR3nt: TGCAGTGCCCACAGGGCAGATACGCAGTATTTT
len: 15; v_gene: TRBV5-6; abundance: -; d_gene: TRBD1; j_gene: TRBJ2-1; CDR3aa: CASSTRQGRYNEQFF; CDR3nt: TGTGCCAGCAGCACTAGACAGGGAAGATACAATGAGCAGTTCTTC
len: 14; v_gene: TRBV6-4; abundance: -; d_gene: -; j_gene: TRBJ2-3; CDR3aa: CASSDGGIADTQYF; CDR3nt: TGTGCCAGCAGTGACGGGGGGATTGCAGATACGCAGTATTTT
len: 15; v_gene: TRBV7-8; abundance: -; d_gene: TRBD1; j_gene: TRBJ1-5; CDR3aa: CASSPRDRVSQPQHF; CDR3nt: TGTGCCAGCAGCCCCCGGGACAGGGTCAGTCAGCCCCAGCATTTT
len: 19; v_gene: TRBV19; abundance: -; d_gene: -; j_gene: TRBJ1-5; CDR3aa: CASSPVPTGTQGINQPQHF; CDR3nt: TGTGCCAGTAGTCCCGTCCCCACAGGGACGCAAGGGATCAATCAGCCCCAGCATTTT
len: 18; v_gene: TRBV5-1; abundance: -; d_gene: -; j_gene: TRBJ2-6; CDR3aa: CASSVQGGGNLGANVLTF; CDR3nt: TGCGCCAGCAGCGTCCAGGGTGGGGGGAATCTAGGAGCCAACGTCCTGACTTTC
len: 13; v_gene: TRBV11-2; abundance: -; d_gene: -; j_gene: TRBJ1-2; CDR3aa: CASSYDSIYGYTF; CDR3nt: TGTGCCAGCAGTTATGACAGTATATATGGCTACACCTTC
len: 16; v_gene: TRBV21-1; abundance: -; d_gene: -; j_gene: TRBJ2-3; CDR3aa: CASSKVTSGGTDTQYF; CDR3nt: TGTGCCAGCAGCAAAGTAACCAGCGGGGGCACAGATACGCAGTATTTT
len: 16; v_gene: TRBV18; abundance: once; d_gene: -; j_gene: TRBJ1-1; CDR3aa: CASSPPAKGVRTEAFF; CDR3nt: TGTGCCAGCTCACCACCGGCGAAGGGGGTTCGGACTGAAGCTTTCTTT
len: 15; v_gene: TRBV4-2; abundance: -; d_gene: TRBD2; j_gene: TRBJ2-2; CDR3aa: CASSQATSPPGELFF; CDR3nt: TGTGCCAGCAGCCAAGCGACTAGCCCCCCCGGGGAGCTGTTTTTT
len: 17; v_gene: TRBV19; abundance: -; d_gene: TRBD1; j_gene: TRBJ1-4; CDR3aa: CASSTRTGGQTNEKLFF; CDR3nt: TGTGCCAGTAGTACAAGGACAGGGGGGCAGACTAATGAAAAACTGTTTTTT
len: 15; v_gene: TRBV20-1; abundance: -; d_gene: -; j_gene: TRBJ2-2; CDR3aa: CSASRAGTNTGELFF; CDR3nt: TGCAGTGCTAGTCGAGCGGGTACAAACACCGGGGAGCTGTTTTTT
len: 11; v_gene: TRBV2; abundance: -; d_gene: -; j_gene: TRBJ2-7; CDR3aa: CASSEFDEQYF; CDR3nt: TGTGCCAGCAGTGAGTTCGACGAGCAGTACTTC
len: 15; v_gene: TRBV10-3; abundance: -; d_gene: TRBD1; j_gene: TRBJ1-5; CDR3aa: CAISESKGQGQPQHF; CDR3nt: TGTGCCATCAGTGAGTCGAAGGGACAGGGCCAGCCCCAGCATTTT
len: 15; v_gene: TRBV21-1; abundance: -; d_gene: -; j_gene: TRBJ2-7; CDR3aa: CASSKSPPNAYEQYF; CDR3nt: TGTGCCAGCAGCAAAAGCCCCCCTAACGCCTACGAGCAGTACTTC
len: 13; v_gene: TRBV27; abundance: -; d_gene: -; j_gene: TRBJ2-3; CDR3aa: CASRPGGTDTQYF; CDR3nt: TGTGCCAGCAGACCTGGAGGCACAGATACGCAGTATTTT
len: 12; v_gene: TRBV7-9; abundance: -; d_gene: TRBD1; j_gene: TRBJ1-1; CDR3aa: CASSPTGVEAFF; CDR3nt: TGTGCCAGCAGTCCCACAGGGGTTGAAGCTTTCTTT
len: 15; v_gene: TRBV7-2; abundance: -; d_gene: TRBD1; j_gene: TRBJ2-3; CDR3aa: CASIQRQGVWDTQYF; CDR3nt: TGTGCCAGCATCCAAAGACAGGGAGTATGGGATACGCAGTATTTT
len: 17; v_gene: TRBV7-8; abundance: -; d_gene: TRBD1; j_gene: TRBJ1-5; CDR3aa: CASSLFTRQGSNQPQHF; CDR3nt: TGTGCCAGCAGCTTATTCACCAGACAGGGTAGCAATCAGCCCCAGCATTTT
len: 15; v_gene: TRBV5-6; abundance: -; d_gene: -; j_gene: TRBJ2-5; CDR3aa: CASSLAVTGQETQYF; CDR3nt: TGTGCCAGCAGCTTGGCCGTGACAGGCCAAGAGACCCAGTACTTC
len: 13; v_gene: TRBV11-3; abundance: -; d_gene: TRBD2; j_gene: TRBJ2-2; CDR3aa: CASQRGGTGELFF; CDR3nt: TGTGCCAGCCAGCGGGGTGGGACCGGGGAGCTGTTTTTT
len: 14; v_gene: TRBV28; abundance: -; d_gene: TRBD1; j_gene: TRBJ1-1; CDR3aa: CASSFWDRVIEAFF; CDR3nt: TGTGCCAGCAGTTTTTGGGACAGAGTAATTGAAGCTTTCTTT
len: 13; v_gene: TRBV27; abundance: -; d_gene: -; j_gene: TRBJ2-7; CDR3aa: CASSSLPVYEQYF; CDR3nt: TGTGCCAGCAGTTCCCTCCCAGTTTACGAGCAGTACTTC
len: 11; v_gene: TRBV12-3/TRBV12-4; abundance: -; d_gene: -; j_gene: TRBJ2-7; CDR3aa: CASSSSYEQYF; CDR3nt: TGTGCCAGCAGTTCGTCCTACGAGCAGTACTTC
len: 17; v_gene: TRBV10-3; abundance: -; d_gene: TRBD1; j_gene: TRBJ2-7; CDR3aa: CATRPGQGVASPLEQYF; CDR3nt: TGTGCCACCCGACCGGGACAGGGCGTAGCGAGCCCTCTCGAGCAGTACTTC
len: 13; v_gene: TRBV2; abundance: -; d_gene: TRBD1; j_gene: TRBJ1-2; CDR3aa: CASSTTGNYGYTF; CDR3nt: TGTGCCAGCAGTACGACAGGGAACTATGGCTACACCTTC
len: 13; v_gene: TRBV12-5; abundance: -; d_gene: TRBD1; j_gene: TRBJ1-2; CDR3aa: CASGLQGYYGYTF; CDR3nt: TGTGCTAGTGGTTTACAGGGGTACTATGGCTACACCTTC
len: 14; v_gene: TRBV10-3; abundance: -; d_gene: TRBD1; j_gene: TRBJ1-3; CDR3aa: CATKTGGSENTIYF; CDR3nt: TGTGCCACCAAGACAGGGGGCAGTGAAAACACCATATATTTT
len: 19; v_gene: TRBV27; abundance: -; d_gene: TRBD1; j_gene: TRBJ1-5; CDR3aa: CASRRGTGTPTGSNQPQHF; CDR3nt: TGTGCCAGCAGGAGGGGGACAGGGACTCCGACAGGAAGCAATCAGCCCCAGCATTTT
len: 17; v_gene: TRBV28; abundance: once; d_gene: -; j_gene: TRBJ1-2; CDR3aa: CASSLIISVGGDYGYTF; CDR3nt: TGTGCCAGCAGTTTAATCATCTCCGTAGGGGGTGACTATGGCTACACCTTC
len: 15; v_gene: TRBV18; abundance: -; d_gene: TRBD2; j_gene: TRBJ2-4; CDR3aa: CASSPRAGEQNIQYF; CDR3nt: TGTGCCAGCTCACCACGAGCGGGGGAGCAGAACATTCAGTACTTC
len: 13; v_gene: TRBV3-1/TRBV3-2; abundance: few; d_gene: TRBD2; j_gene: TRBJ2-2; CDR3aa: CASTVGRAGELFF; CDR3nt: TGTGCCAGCACCGTAGGGAGGGCCGGGGAGCTGTTTTTT
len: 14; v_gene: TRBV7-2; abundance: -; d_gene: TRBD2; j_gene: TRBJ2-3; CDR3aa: CASTGGSGGDTQYF; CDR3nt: TGTGCCAGCACGGGGGGAAGCGGAGGGGATACGCAGTATTTT
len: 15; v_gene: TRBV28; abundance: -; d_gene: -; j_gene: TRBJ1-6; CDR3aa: CASSTTWGANSPLHF; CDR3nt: TGTGCCAGCAGCACCACCTGGGGCGCGAATTCACCCCTCCACTTT